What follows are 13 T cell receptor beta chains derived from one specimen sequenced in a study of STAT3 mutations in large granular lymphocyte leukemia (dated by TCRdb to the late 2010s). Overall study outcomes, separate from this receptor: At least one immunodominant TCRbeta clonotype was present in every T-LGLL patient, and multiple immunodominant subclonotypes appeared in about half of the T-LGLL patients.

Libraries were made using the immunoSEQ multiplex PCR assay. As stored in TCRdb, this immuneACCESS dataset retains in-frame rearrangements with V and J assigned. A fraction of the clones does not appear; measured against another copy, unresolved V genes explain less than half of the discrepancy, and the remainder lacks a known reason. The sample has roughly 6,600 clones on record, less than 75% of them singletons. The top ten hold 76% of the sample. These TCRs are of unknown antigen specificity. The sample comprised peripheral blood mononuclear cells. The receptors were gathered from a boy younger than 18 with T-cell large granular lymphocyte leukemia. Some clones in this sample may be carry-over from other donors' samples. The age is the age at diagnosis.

DNA of the CDR3: TGCAGCGTTGATGGAGGAGGCTCCTACGAGCAGTACTTC. It specifies CSVDGGGSYEQYF. The V gene is TRBV29-1, the J gene TRBJ2-7, with a weak D call TRBD2 (5 bases). V was shortened by 3 bases and J by 0 bases, with 9 bases between the two germline ends. The CDR3 is 13 residues long. Germline CDR1 reads SQVTM; CDR2 reads ANQGSEA.

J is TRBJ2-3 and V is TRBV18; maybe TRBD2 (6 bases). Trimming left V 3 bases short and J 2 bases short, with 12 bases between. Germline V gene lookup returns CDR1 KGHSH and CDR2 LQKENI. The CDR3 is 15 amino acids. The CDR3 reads CASSPGLGVTDTQYF. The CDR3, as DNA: TGTGCCAGCTCACCGGGACTTGGGGTCACAGATACGCAGTATTTT.

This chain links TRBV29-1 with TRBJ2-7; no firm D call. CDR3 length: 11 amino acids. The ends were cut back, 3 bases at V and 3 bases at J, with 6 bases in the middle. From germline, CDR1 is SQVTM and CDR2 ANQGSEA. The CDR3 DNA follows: TGCAGCGTTGACACTGGCTACGAGCAGTACTTC. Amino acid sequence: CSVDTGYEQYF.

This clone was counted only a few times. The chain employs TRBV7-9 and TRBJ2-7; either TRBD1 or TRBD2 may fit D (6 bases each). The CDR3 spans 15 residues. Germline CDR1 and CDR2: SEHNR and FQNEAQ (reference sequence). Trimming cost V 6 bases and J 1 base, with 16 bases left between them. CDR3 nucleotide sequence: TGTGCCAGCAGACGAGAGGGGGGAACGTCCTACGAGCAGTACTTC. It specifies CASRREGGTSYEQYF.

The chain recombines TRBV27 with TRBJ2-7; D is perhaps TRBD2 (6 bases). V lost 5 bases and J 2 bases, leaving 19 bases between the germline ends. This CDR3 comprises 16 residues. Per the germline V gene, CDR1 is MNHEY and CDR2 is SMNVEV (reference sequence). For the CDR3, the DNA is TGTGCCAGCAGTACCCCGGTAGGCGGCGGGGCCTACGAGCAGTACTTC. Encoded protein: CASSTPVGGGAYEQYF.

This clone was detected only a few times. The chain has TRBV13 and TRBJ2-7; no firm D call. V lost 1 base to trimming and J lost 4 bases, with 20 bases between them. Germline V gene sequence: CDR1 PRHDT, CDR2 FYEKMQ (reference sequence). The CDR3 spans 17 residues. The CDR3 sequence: CASSLAPLPTKPYEQYF. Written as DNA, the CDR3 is TGTGCCAGCAGCTTAGCTCCCCTCCCCACTAAACCTTACGAGCAGTACTTC.

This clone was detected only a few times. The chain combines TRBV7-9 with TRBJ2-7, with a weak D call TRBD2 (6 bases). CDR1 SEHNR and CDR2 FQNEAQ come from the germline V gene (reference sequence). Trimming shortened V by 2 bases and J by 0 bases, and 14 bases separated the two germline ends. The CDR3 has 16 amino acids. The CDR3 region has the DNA TGTGCCAGCAGCTTAAACCCGCGGGGTAGCTCCTACGAGCAGTACTTC. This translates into CASSLNPRGSSYEQYF.

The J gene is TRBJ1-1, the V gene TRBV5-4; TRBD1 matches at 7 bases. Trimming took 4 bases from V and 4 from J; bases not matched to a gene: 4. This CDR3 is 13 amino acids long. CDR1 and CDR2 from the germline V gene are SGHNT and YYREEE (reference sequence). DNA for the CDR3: TGTGCCAGCAGCCCCACAGGGGCCACTGAAGCTTTCTTT. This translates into CASSPTGATEAFF. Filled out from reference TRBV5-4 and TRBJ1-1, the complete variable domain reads ETGVTQSPTHLIKTRGQQVTLRCSSQSGHNTVSWYQQALGQGPQFIFQYYREEENGRGNFPPRFSGLQFPNYSSELNVNALELDDSALYLCASSPTGATEAFFGQGTRLTVV.

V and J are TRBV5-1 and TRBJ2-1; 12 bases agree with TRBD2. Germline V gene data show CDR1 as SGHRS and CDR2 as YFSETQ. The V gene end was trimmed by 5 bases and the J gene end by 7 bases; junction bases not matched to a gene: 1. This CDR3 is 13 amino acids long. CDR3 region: CASSLAGGNEQFF. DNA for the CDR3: TGCGCCAGCAGTCTAGCGGGAGGGAATGAGCAGTTCTTC. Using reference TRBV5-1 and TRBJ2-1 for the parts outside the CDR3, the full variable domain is KAGVTQTPRYLIKTRGQQVTLSCSPISGHRSVSWYQQTPGQGLQFLFEYFSETQRNKGNFPGRFSGRQFSNSRSEMNVSTLELGDSALYLCASSLAGGNEQFFGPGTRLTVL.

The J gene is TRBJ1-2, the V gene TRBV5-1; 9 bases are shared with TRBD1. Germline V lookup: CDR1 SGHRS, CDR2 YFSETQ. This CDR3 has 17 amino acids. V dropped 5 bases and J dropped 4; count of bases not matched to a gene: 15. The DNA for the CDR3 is TGCGCCAGCAGACGGAACCGGACAGGGGTCGCCTTCTATGGCTACACCTTC. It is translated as CASRRNRTGVAFYGYTF.

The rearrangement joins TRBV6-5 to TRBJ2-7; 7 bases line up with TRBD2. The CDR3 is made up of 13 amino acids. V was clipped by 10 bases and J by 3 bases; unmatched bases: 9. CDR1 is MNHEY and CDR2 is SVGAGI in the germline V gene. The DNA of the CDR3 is TGTGCCACCAGCGGGGACCGATACTACGAGCAGTACTTC. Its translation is CATSGDRYYEQYF.

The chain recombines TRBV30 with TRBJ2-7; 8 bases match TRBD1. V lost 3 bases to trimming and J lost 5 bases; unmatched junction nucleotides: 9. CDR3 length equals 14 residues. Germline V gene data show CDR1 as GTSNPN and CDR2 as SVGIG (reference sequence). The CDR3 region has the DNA TGTGCCTGGAGAAGGGACAGGAGAGGTAACGAGCAGTACTTC. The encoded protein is CAWRRDRRGNEQYF.

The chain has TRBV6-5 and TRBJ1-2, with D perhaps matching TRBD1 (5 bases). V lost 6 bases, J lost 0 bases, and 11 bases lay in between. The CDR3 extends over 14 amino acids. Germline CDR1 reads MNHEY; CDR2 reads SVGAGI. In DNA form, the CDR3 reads TGTGCCAGCAGCCCTGGGGGGACTAACTATGGCTACACCTTC. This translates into CASSPGGTNYGYTF.